This is a list of T cell receptor beta chains from one sample in a study of control samples from healthy donors and cancer patients. Some clones are missing from TCRdb's copy, which holds only in-frame ones; the method was immunoSEQ multiplex PCR. The data show tens of thousands of clones, roughly 93% seen once. Material: blood. The receptor source for this set is a woman between 18 and 29 years old in good health. Each CDR3 is given with its conserved first and last residue. The D gene is left open where the match is weak. The listing skips clone size in some rows; elsewhere it reads once, few, many or a size class.

v_gene	len	abundance	d_gene	j_gene	CDR3aa	CDR3nt
TRBV10-2	15	NA	NA	TRBJ1-1	CASSEATVKNTEAFF	TGCGCCAGCAGTGAGGCCACTGTGAAGAACACTGAAGCTTTCTTT
TRBV11-3	13	NA	NA	TRBJ1-1	CASSLDANTEAFF	TGTGCCAGCAGCTTAGATGCGAACACTGAAGCTTTCTTT
TRBV6-5	15	NA	TRBD1	TRBJ2-3	CASRPGQGSTDTQYF	TGTGCCAGCCGTCCCGGACAGGGGAGCACAGATACGCAGTATTTT
TRBV24-1	12	NA	NA	TRBJ1-1	CATSDSGTEAFF	TGTGCCACCAGTGATTCTGGCACTGAAGCTTTCTTT
TRBV29-1	13	NA	TRBD1	TRBJ1-4	CSVAQRDRGKLFF	TGCAGCGTTGCACAAAGGGACAGAGGAAAACTGTTTTTT
TRBV9	14	NA	TRBD1	TRBJ1-2	CASSPGQGLAGYTF	TGTGCCAGCAGTCCCGGACAGGGACTGGCTGGCTACACCTTC
TRBV6-1	17	NA	NA	TRBJ2-6	CASSEFSIPSGANVLTF	TGTGCCAGCAGTGAATTTTCTATACCCTCTGGGGCCAACGTCCTGACTTTC
TRBV28	14	NA	TRBD1	TRBJ1-4	CASSPGGLLEKLFF	TGTGCCAGCAGTCCAGGGGGCCTACTTGAAAAACTGTTTTTT
TRBV27	17	NA	TRBD1	TRBJ2-1	CASSPGVTGLRSNEQFF	TGTGCCAGCAGTCCCGGAGTGACAGGGTTAAGGAGCAATGAGCAGTTCTTC
TRBV10-2	17	NA	TRBD2	TRBJ2-7	CATLGAPLAGGSYEQYF	TGCGCCACCCTCGGGGCTCCTCTAGCGGGGGGATCCTACGAGCAGTACTTC
TRBV20-1	11	NA	NA	TRBJ1-1	CSAPYNTEAFF	TGCAGTGCACCGTACAACACTGAAGCTTTCTTT
TRBV6-5	14	once	TRBD1	TRBJ2-2	CASNQGDATGELFF	TGTGCCAGCAACCAGGGGGATGCCACCGGGGAGCTGTTTTTT